This is a list of T cell receptor beta chains from one sample in a study of cytomegalovirus exposure and HLA in healthy donors. The assay was immunoSEQ multiplex PCR, and TCRdb's table has in-frame clones only and misses some. The top ten hold roughly 13% of the sample, which has 150,000 to 200,000 clones, roughly three quarters seen once. Material for sequencing was PBMCs. The receptors stem from a woman aged 45 to 65 in good health and CMV-seropositive. The CDR3 runs from the conserved cysteine through the conserved F or W. Fields, in order: D gene, CDR3 length, V gene, J gene, clone size, CDR3 DNA, CDR3 protein. The D gene is left open where the match is weak. Clone size is given for some rows only: seen once, a few or many times, or a class if the clone is expanded.

.,16,TRBV11-2,TRBJ1-2,.,TGTGCCAGCAGCTTAGTAGGACTGACTCGGGGCTATGGCTACACCTTC,CASSLVGLTRGYGYTF
.,13,TRBV2,TRBJ2-5,few,TGTGCCAGCAGGTCGGGGTACCAAGAGACCCAGTACTTC,CASRSGYQETQYF
TRBD1,16,TRBV4-2,TRBJ1-2,.,TGTGCCAGCAGCCAACCAGGGGGCGCCCCTAACTATGGCTACACCTTC,CASSQPGGAPNYGYTF
TRBD1,15,TRBV5-5,TRBJ1-3,.,TGTGCCAGCAACGTACAGGGGGCGCGAGGAAACACCATATATTTT,CASNVQGARGNTIYF
TRBD1,14,TRBV14,TRBJ1-2,.,TGTGCCAGCAGCCATATGACAGGGTTTAATGGCTACACCTTC,CASSHMTGFNGYTF
TRBD2,19,TRBV4-2,TRBJ2-3,.,TGTGCCAGCAGCCAAGAAGGACTAGCGGGGGCCAGAAGCACAGATACGCAGTATTTT,CASSQEGLAGARSTDTQYF
TRBD1,13,TRBV5-8,TRBJ2-1,few,TGTGCCAGCAGCAGGGGACAGTACAATGAGCAGTTCTTC,CASSRGQYNEQFF
TRBD1,16,TRBV7-9,TRBJ2-7,.,TGTGCCAGCAGCTTTATACCGGGACAGGGACCCTACGAGCAGTACTTC,CASSFIPGQGPYEQYF
.,15,TRBV30,TRBJ2-7,.,TGTGCCTGGAGCCCGTGGCGACAGGCACACTACGAGCAGTACTTC,CAWSPWRQAHYEQYF
TRBD1,16,TRBV5-1,TRBJ2-5,.,TGCGCCAGCAGCCGTGAAGGGACAGGGGCGCCAGAGACCCAGTACTTC,CASSREGTGAPETQYF
.,18,TRBV7-6,TRBJ1-3,.,TGTGCCAGCAGTCTGATTGGGGGGGCTGGAAGCTCTGGAAACACCATATATTTT,CASSLIGGAGSSGNTIYF
TRBD1,17,TRBV12-5,TRBJ1-2,once,TGTGCTAGTGGTTCCTCTGTTCGGGACAGGGGCCACTATGGCTACACCTTC,CASGSSVRDRGHYGYTF
.,16,TRBV7-8,TRBJ2-2,.,TGTGCCAGCAGCTTAGTCGGGGGAGGAATCACCGGGGAGCTGTTTTTT,CASSLVGGGITGELFF
TRBD1,14,TRBV5-6,TRBJ1-5,.,TGTGCCAGCAGCTTAGGGGGCTATGATCAGCCCCAGCATTTT,CASSLGGYDQPQHF
TRBD1,15,TRBV2,TRBJ2-1,.,TGTGCCAGCAGTGACCGACAGGGGGCCCGGAATGAGCAGTTCTTC,CASSDRQGARNEQFF
.,13,TRBV2,TRBJ2-7,.,TGTGCCAGCGTATACAGGGGACTGGACGAGCAGTACTTC,CASVYRGLDEQYF
.,13,TRBV7-9,TRBJ1-1,once,TGTGCCAGCAGCTATGCGAGGTTTACTGAAGCTTTCTTT,CASSYARFTEAFF
.,16,TRBV28,TRBJ1-1,.,TGTGCCAGCAGTGGGGCCGGCAGGGCTAAAAACACTGAAGCTTTCTTT,CASSGAGRAKNTEAFF
.,15,TRBV15,TRBJ2-1,.,TGTGCCACCAGCAGAGATTTTGTAGCGGTGGATGAGCAGTTCTTC,CATSRDFVAVDEQFF
TRBD1,15,TRBV13,TRBJ2-7,once,TGTGCCAGCAGCTCGGGACAGGGCCTCTCCTACGAGCAGTACTTC,CASSSGQGLSYEQYF
TRBD2,16,TRBV9,TRBJ2-5,.,TGTGCCAGCAGCGTAGCGGCGGGGGGGTTACAAGAGACCCAGTACTTC,CASSVAAGGLQETQYF
TRBD1,14,TRBV2,TRBJ1-5,.,TGTGCCAGCAGCCCGGGACAGGGAATCATGGCCCAGCATTTT,CASSPGQGIMAQHF
TRBD2,17,TRBV25-1,TRBJ2-5,.,TGTGCCAGCAGCGCCTTCATTATACTAGCGGGGGAGGAGACCCAGTACTTC,CASSAFIILAGEETQYF
TRBD1,14,TRBV29-1,TRBJ2-1,.,TGCAGCGTCCTAGGACAGGGGGCGCGTAATGAGCAGTTCTTC,CSVLGQGARNEQFF
TRBD1,13,TRBV29-1,TRBJ2-7,.,TGCAGCGTTGGAGGGGGCAGGGGGTACGAGCAGTACTTC,CSVGGGRGYEQYF
TRBD1,17,TRBV4-1,TRBJ1-6,.,TGCGCCAGCAGCCAAGAGAGGGGACAGGGCATTAATTCACCCCTCCACTTT,CASSQERGQGINSPLHF
.,12,TRBV7-9,TRBJ1-1,.,TGTGCCAGCAGCCTAGGGAGCACTGAAGCTTTCTTT,CASSLGSTEAFF
TRBD2,15,TRBV14,TRBJ2-3,.,TGTGCCAGCAGCCTCCTGGGGACTACCACAGATACGCAGTATTTT,CASSLLGTTTDTQYF
.,13,TRBV5-6,TRBJ1-1,.,TGTGCCAGCAGCCATATAGGGGGCACTGAAGCTTTCTTT,CASSHIGGTEAFF
.,15,TRBV19,TRBJ1-1,.,TGTGCCAGTAGTGTCTCGACAGTACGGGGGGCTGAAGCTTTCTTT,CASSVSTVRGAEAFF
TRBD1,20,TRBV14,TRBJ1-6,.,TGTGCCAGCAGCCAAGTAAGGACAGGGGTCACGAGCTCCTATAATTCACCCCTCCACTTT,CASSQVRTGVTSSYNSPLHF
.,14,TRBV6-6,TRBJ2-3,.,TGTGCCAGCTTTCCCTCCCTCTACACAGATACGCAGTATTTT,CASFPSLYTDTQYF
.,14,TRBV18,TRBJ1-2,.,TGTGCCAGCTCACCGGGCCGAGAAAACTATGGCTACACCTTC,CASSPGRENYGYTF
.,16,TRBV13,TRBJ2-2,.,TGTGCCAGCAGCTTAGGCCTGTCGGGAAACACCGGGGAGCTGTTTTTT,CASSLGLSGNTGELFF
TRBD1,15,TRBV15,TRBJ1-5,.,TGTGCCACCAGCAGGGACAGGGGACCGTCTCAGCCCCAGCATTTT,CATSRDRGPSQPQHF
.,16,TRBV27,TRBJ1-6,.,TGTGCCAGCAGTCTGGACGGACTTGGCCAGGTTTCACCCCTCCACTTT,CASSLDGLGQVSPLHF
.,14,TRBV9,TRBJ2-5,.,TGTGCCAGCAGCGCATTCCTTGGAGGAGAGACCCAGTACTTC,CASSAFLGGETQYF
TRBD1,14,TRBV7-8,TRBJ1-1,.,TGTGCCAGCAGCTTAGGTTACCCAGGGGGTGAAGCTTTCTTT,CASSLGYPGGEAFF
.,14,TRBV11-2,TRBJ1-1,.,TGTGCCAGCACCCGCGACAGGCTATACACTGAAGCTTTCTTT,CASTRDRLYTEAFF
TRBD2,16,TRBV5-1,TRBJ2-7,.,TGCGCCAGCAGCTTAAACGGGGGGGCCGCAGCATACGAGCAGTACTTC,CASSLNGGAAAYEQYF
.,12,TRBV10-3,TRBJ2-2,.,TGTGCCATCAGTGAGCTGTCCGGGGAGCTGTTTTTT,CAISELSGELFF
.,14,TRBV7-6,TRBJ1-5,.,TGTGCCAGCAGCTTAGTGCCGGGTCACTCGGCCCAGCATTTT,CASSLVPGHSAQHF
.,15,TRBV7-9,TRBJ1-6,.,TGTGCCAGCAGCCCACCCTTGGGCAGAAATTCACCCCTCCACTTT,CASSPPLGRNSPLHF
TRBD1,15,TRBV10-3,TRBJ1-5,.,TGTGCCATCAGTGGCGGGACAGGGGAAGGACAGCCCCAGCATTTT,CAISGGTGEGQPQHF
TRBD1,14,TRBV6-5,TRBJ1-1,.,TGTGCCAGCAGTGGACAGGGCCTAGGCACTGAAGCTTTCTTT,CASSGQGLGTEAFF
TRBD1,14,TRBV30,TRBJ2-2,.,TGTGCCTGGAGTGGTAGGGGGCACACCGGGGAGCTGTTTTTT,CAWSGRGHTGELFF
TRBD1,16,TRBV6-1,TRBJ1-1,.,TGTGCCAGCAGTGTTAGGACAGGGGGTCCGCGCACTGAAGCTTTCTTT,CASSVRTGGPRTEAFF
.,12,TRBV4-2,TRBJ2-7,.,TGTGCCAGCCGAGGGCCTTCCTACGAGCAGTACTTC,CASRGPSYEQYF
.,14,TRBV10-3,TRBJ1-2,.,TGTGCCATCCGAGGTAGTGGGGCCCTGCGTGGCTACACCTTC,CAIRGSGALRGYTF
TRBD1,14,TRBV5-4,TRBJ2-1,.,TGTGCCAGCAGCCTACAGGGGGCGCGCAATGAGCAGTTCTTC,CASSLQGARNEQFF
.,19,TRBV7-8,TRBJ2-3,.,TGTGCCAGCAGCTTAGGGGTTATCGGGACTTCGACTAGCACAGATACGCAGTATTTT,CASSLGVIGTSTSTDTQYF
TRBD2,16,TRBV5-6,TRBJ2-1,.,TGTGCCAGCAGCGTCTGGGTAGCGGGGGGAGGGGATGAGCAGTTCTTC,CASSVWVAGGGDEQFF
.,14,TRBV6-5,TRBJ1-6,.,TGTGCCACAAGCTCAGGGTCGGTACGGTCACCCCTCCACTTT,CATSSGSVRSPLHF
.,14,TRBV7-6,TRBJ2-3,.,TGTGCCAGCAGCCCCAGCGGTGACACAGATACGCAGTATTTT,CASSPSGDTDTQYF
.,16,TRBV7-3,TRBJ2-6,.,TGTGCCAGCAGCTTAGGGCCGGATCCTGGGGCCAACGTCCTGACTTTC,CASSLGPDPGANVLTF